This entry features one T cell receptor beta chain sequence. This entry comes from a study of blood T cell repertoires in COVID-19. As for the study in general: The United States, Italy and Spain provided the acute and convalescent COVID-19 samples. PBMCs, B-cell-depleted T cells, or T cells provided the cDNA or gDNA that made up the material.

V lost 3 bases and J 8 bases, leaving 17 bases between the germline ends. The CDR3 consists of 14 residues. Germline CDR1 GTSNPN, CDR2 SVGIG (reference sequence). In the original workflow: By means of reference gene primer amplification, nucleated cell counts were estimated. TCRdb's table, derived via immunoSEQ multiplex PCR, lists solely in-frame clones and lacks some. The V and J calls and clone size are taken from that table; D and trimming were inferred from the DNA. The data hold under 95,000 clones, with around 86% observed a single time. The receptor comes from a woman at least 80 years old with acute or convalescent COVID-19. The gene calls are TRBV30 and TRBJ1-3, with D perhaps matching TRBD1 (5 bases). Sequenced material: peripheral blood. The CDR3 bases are TGTGCCTGGAGCGAGGGAGGGACTCGAGACACCATATATTTT. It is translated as CAWSEGGTRDTIYF.